This is a list of T cell receptor beta chains from one sample in a study of blood T cells in healthy people across ages. TCRdb passed the 5' RACE reads through MiXCR, listing each CDR3 protein once. The repertoire holds roughly 800,000 distinct CDR3 sequences, with 58% as singletons. Sequenced: blood. The source of these receptors is a man aged 25 to 40 in good health. CDR3s include the opening cysteine and the closing phenylalanine or tryptophan. The D gene is left open where the match is weak. Part of the rows lack a size; the others show once, few, many or a class for expanded clones.

j_gene	abundance	v_gene	d_gene	CDR3nt	CDR3aa
TRBJ2-3	many	TRBV29-1	-	TGCAGCGTTGATACAGGCGGGGATACGCAGTATTTT	CSVDTGGDTQYF
TRBJ2-1	-	TRBV6-5	-	TGTGCCAGCAGCCTGGACGCCCGCTCCTACAATGAGCAGTTCTTC	CASSLDARSYNEQFF
TRBJ1-2	-	TRBV6-1	-	TGTGCCAGCCCGGGCGGGGAAGAAGGCTACACCTTC	CASPGGEEGYTF
TRBJ2-2	few	TRBV20-1	-	TGCAGTGCTAGAGTCGCGGGGGCAGGCGGGGAGCTGTTTTTT	CSARVAGAGGELFF
TRBJ2-7	-	TRBV20-1	-	TGCAGTGCTCGCATAGCGGAAACCTACGAGCAGTACTTC	CSARIAETYEQYF
TRBJ2-5	-	TRBV6-2/TRBV6-3	-	TGTGCCAGCAGTTTCACCCACCCAGTAGGGTCAGAGACCCAGTACTTC	CASSFTHPVGSETQYF
TRBJ2-7	few	TRBV27	TRBD1	TGTGCCAGCAGACGGGGGACAGGGTTCGAGCAGTACTTC	CASRRGTGFEQYF
TRBJ1-6	few	TRBV7-2	-	TGTGCCAGCAGCCCACCGGGGAATAATTCACCCCTCCACTTT	CASSPPGNNSPLHF
TRBJ2-3	few	TRBV29-1	-	TGCAGCGTGGCGGTTGACAGTACCACAGATACGCAGTATTTT	CSVAVDSTTDTQYF
TRBJ2-7	few	TRBV7-6	TRBD1	TGTGCCAGCAGCCCTCGACAGGGGTCCTCCTACGAGCAGTACTTC	CASSPRQGSSYEQYF
TRBJ1-2	few	TRBV7-2	-	TGTGCCAGCAGCTTATCGCGGGAACTTAACTATGGCTACACCTTC	CASSLSRELNYGYTF